This T cell receptor beta chain derives from a study of cytomegalovirus exposure and HLA in healthy donors. Findings of the study overall: First-cohort TCR clusters were later found to tend to co-occur in the 120 or so validation repertoires. Among TCR beta chains, those listed as cytomegalovirus-associated numbered around 180.

Trimming removed 3 bases at V and 0 bases at J, with 12 bases between. The CDR3 has 17 residues. Germline lookup yields CDR1 MDHEN and CDR2 SYDVKM. This clone showed up just a few times. Its antigen remains unknown. The assay was immunoSEQ multiplex PCR, and TCRdb's table has in-frame clones only and misses some. The sample has 45,000 or so clones; over 85% are singletons. The chain employs TRBV28 and TRBJ2-6, with D perhaps matching TRBD1 (6 bases). The receptor was derived from a woman younger than 35 in good health and CMV-seronegative. Sequenced input: PBMCs. Here the CDR3 DNA reads TGTGCCAGCAGTTTGGGGGCTAGCAGCTCTGGGGCCAACGTCCTGACTTTC. As protein: CASSLGASSSGANVLTF.